This T cell receptor beta chain was captured in a study of neurological immune-mediated disorders. This clonotype came up many times. Germline values: CDR1 SGHRS, CDR2 YFSETQ. The CDR3 is 15 amino acids. V was clipped by 0 bases and J by 4 bases; unmatched bases: 3. TCRdb reprocessed the 5' RACE reads via MiXCR and lists one record per CDR3 protein. The table includes about 52,000 distinct CDR3 sequences, 3% to 4% detected once. The receptor was derived from a man in his 60s with multiple sclerosis. The V gene is TRBV5-1, the J gene TRBJ1-1; 10 nucleotides agree with TRBD1. The specimen sequenced was PBMCs. The CDR3 DNA reads TGCGCCAGCAGCTTGGGGAGGACAGGGGGCACTGAAGCTTTCTTT. Protein product: CASSLGRTGGTEAFF.